These 6 T cell receptor beta chains share one sample of origin, sequenced in a study of T cell responses to AZD1222 COVID-19 vaccine. The data were produced by immunoSEQ multiplex PCR, yet TCRdb's version contains in-frame clones alone and is incomplete. The sample has about 110,000 clones; around nine tenths are singletons. Sample: peripheral blood, taken 28 days after the second AZD1222 dose. These receptors were collected from an adult who received the AZD1222 COVID-19 vaccine.

This clone has just a few counts. V and J are TRBV28 and TRBJ2-6, with no clear D. With 7 bases removed from V and 1 base from J, the gap between germline ends came to 20 bases. Germline V gene lookup returns CDR1 MDHEN and CDR2 SYDVKM. The CDR3 totals 18 residues. The CDR3 here is CASNPLSQLGSGANVLTF. CDR3 DNA: TGTGCCAGCAACCCCCTGTCACAGCTGGGGTCTGGGGCCAACGTCCTGACTTTC.

The chain carries TRBV18 and TRBJ1-1; the D gene is possibly TRBD1 (6 bases). The V end was cut by 4 bases, the J end by 6 bases, with 9 bases between. Germline V gene sequence: CDR1 KGHSH, CDR2 LQKENI. The CDR3 contains 12 residues. CDR3 protein: CASSQQGAEAFF. In nucleotides, the CDR3 is TGTGCCAGCTCACAACAGGGCGCTGAAGCTTTCTTT.

As DNA, the CDR3 is TGCGCCAGCAGCCTCGTGGAGGGACAGGGGTACAATGAGCAGTTCTTC. Amino acid sequence: CASSLVEGQGYNEQFF. The chain couples TRBV5-1 to TRBJ2-1; 10 nucleotides align to TRBD1. Germline CDR1 SGHRS, CDR2 YFSETQ. Losses at the gene ends were 4 bases for V and 4 bases for J; bases not matched to a gene: 8. The CDR3 loop spans 16 amino acids.

The rearrangement links TRBV7-9 to TRBJ1-5; a weak D match, TRBD1 (5 bases). Between the trimmed V and J ends, which lost 4 bases and 6 bases, there was a span of 10 bases. Germline-derived CDR1 and CDR2 are SEHNR and FQNEAQ (reference sequence). CDR3 length: 13 residues. DNA of the CDR3: TGTGCCAGCAGCTCAGGGTGGGGTCAGCCCCAGCATTTT. It translates to CASSSGWGQPQHF.

The V call is TRBV28, the J call TRBJ1-6; TRBD1 might be the D (5 bases). V dropped 1 base and J dropped 6 bases, with 16 bases sitting between them. The CDR3 loop spans 17 amino acids. The germline V gene has CDR1 MDHEN and CDR2 SYDVKM. CDR3 sequence: CASSLSLGGFGNSPLHF. The CDR3 bases are TGTGCCAGCAGTTTATCGCTGGGGGGATTCGGTAATTCACCCCTCCACTTT.

CDR3: CSVTRDTINYGYTF. CDR3 nucleotide sequence: TGCAGCGTTACGCGGGACACAATTAACTATGGCTACACCTTC. V is TRBV29-1 and J is TRBJ1-2, with a tentative D call TRBD1 (6 bases). From germline, CDR1 is SQVTM and CDR2 ANQGSEA. The length of the CDR3 is 14 residues. The germline V and J ends were trimmed by 5 bases and 1 base, with 14 bases remaining between them.